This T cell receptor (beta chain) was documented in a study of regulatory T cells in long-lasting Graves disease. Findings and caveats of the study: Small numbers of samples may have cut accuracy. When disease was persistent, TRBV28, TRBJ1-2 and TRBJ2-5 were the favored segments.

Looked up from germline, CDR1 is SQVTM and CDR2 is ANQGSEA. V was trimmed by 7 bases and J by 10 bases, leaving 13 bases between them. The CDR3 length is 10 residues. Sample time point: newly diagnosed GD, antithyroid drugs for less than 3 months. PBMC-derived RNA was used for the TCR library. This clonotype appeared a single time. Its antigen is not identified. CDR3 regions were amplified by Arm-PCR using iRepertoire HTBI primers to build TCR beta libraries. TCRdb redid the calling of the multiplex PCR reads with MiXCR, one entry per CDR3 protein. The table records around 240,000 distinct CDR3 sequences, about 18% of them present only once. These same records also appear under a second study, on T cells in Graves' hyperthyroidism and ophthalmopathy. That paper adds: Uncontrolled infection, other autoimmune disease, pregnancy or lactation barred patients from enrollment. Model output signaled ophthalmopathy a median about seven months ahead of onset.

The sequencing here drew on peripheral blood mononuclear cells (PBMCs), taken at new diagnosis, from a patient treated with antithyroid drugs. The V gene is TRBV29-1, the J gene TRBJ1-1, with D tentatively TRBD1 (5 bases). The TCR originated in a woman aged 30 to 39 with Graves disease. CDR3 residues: CSAGGVGAFF. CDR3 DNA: TGCAGCGCGGGGGGGGTCGGAGCTTTCTTT.